The present T cell receptor beta chain was sequenced within a study of cytomegalovirus exposure and HLA in healthy donors. Study-level points and caveats: With DRB1 most and HLA-C fewest, TCR association rates differed between HLA loci in a later analysis.

Germline V gene lookup returns CDR1 SGDLS and CDR2 YYNGEE. This CDR3 region has 14 residues. V shed 2 bases and J shed 6 bases, with 13 bases lying between them. As concerns this clone: Its antigen is unidentified.

60 Vbeta and 13 Jbeta primers were used in PCR. Libraries were prepared by immunoSEQ multiplex PCR; TCRdb keeps only in-frame clonotypes and omits some of them. Among tens of thousands of clones listed, about three quarters were seen once. Sequencing was performed on PBMCs. The receptor was derived from a man aged 35 to 55 in good health and CMV-seronegative. The chain links TRBV9 to TRBJ2-3, with D tentatively TRBD1 (5 bases). In nucleotides, the CDR3 is TGTGCCAGCAGCGTCACCAGGGTAGGCGATACGCAGTATTTT. Translated, it gives CASSVTRVGDTQYF. The full variable domain, completed using reference TRBV9 and TRBJ2-3, is DSGVTQTPKHLITATGQRVTLRCSPRSGDLSVYWYQQSLDQGLQFLIQYYNGEERAKGNILERFSAQQFPDLHSELNLSSLELGDSALYFCASSVTRVGDTQYFGPGTRLTVL.